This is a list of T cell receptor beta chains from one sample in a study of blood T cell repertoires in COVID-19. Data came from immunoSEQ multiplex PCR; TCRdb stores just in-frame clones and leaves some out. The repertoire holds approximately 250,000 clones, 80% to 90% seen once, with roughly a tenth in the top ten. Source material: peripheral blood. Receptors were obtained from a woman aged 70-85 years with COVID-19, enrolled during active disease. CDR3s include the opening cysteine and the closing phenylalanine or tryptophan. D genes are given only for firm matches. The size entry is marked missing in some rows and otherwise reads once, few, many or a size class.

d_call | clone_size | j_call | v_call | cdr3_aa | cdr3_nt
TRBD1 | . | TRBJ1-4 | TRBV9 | CASSAPGQGTATNEKLFF | TGTGCCAGCAGCGCCCCGGGACAGGGGACAGCAACTAATGAAAAACTGTTTTTT
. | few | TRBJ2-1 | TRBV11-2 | CASSLRRVLHNEQFF | TGTGCCAGCAGCTTGAGGAGGGTCCTCCACAATGAGCAGTTCTTC
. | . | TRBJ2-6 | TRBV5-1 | CASSLATISGANVLTF | TGCGCCAGCAGCTTGGCTACGATCTCTGGGGCCAACGTCCTGACTTTC
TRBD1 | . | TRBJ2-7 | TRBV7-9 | CASNQGGKKEQYF | TGTGCCAGCAACCAAGGGGGCAAGAAAGAGCAGTACTTC
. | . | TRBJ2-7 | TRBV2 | CASRQEGGDSYEQYF | TGTGCCAGCCGTCAGGAAGGGGGGGACTCCTACGAGCAGTACTTC
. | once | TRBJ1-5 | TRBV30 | CAWEKGQTNQPQHF | TGTGCCTGGGAGAAAGGACAGACCAATCAGCCCCAGCATTTT
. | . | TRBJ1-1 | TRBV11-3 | CASSLGADMNTEAFF | TGTGCCAGCAGCTTGGGCGCGGACATGAACACTGAAGCTTTCTTT
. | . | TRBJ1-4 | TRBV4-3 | CASSLAFNEKLFF | TGCGCCAGCAGCCTAGCCTTTAATGAAAAACTGTTTTTT
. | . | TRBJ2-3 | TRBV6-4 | CASSDTSRAQDTQYF | TGTGCCAGCAGTGACACGTCGCGGGCCCAGGATACGCAGTATTTT
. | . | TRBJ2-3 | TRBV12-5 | CASGLDFLATDTQYF | TGTGCTAGTGGTCTGGACTTCCTAGCCACAGATACGCAGTATTTT
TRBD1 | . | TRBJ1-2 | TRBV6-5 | CASSYPDRGGYTF | TGTGCCAGCAGTTACCCCGACAGGGGTGGCTACACCTTC
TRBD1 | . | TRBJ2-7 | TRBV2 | CASSGQGYEQYF | TGTGCCAGCAGTGGACAGGGGTACGAGCAGTACTTC
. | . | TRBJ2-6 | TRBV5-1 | CASTGAGANVLTF | TGCGCCAGCACGGGGGCTGGGGCCAACGTCCTGACTTTC
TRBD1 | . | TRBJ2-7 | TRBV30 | CAWSGRQGFHEQYF | TGTGCCTGGAGTGGCAGACAGGGTTTCCACGAGCAGTACTTC
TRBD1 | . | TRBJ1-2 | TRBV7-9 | CASSTPTGSYTF | TGTGCCAGCAGCACGCCGACAGGGAGCTACACCTTC
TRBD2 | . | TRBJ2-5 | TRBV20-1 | CSASPGVAGGPLEETQYF | TGCAGTGCTAGTCCGGGGGTAGCGGGAGGGCCGCTCGAAGAGACCCAGTACTTC
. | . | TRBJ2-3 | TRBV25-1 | CATSSVTSTDTQYF | TGTGCCACCTCTAGCGTTACAAGCACAGATACGCAGTATTTT
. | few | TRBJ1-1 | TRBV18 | CASSPQRSEAFF | TGTGCCAGCTCACCACAGAGAAGTGAAGCTTTCTTT
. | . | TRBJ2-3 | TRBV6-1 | CASSERGRGPDTQYF | TGTGCCAGCAGTGAAAGGGGCAGGGGCCCAGATACGCAGTATTTT
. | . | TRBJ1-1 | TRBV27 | CASSLGSSNTEAFF | TGTGCCAGCAGTTTGGGGAGCTCGAACACTGAAGCTTTCTTT
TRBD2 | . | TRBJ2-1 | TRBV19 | CASSIGAGGPDNEQFF | TGTGCCAGTAGTATAGGGGCGGGAGGGCCTGACAATGAGCAGTTCTTC
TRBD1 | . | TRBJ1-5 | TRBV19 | CASSLTGTGDNQPQHF | TGTGCCAGTAGTCTAACCGGGACAGGGGACAATCAGCCCCAGCATTTT
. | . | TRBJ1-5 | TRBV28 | CASSFPQYSNQPQHF | TGTGCCAGCAGTTTCCCGCAGTATAGCAATCAGCCCCAGCATTTT
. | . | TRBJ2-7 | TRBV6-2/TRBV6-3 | CASSSQSLADYSYEQYF | TGTGCCAGCAGTTCCCAGTCTTTAGCGGACTATTCCTACGAGCAGTACTTC
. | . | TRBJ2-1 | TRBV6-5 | CASSYPPGKQFF | TGTGCCAGCAGTTACCCCCCGGGAAAGCAGTTCTTC
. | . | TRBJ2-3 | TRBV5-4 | CASSSRQSTDTQYF | TGTGCCAGCAGCTCACGACAAAGCACAGATACGCAGTATTTT
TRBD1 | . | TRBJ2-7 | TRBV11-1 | CASSQTGTGVHEQYF | TGTGCCAGCAGCCAGACCGGGACAGGGGTTCACGAGCAGTACTTC
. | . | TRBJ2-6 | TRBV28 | CASSPRSGANVLTF | TGTGCCAGCAGTCCTCGTTCTGGGGCCAACGTCCTGACTTTC
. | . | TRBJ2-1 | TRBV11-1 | CASSSGLGSYNEQFF | TGTGCCAGCAGCTCCGGACTGGGGTCCTACAATGAGCAGTTCTTC
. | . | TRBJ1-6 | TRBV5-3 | CARSAGGGLNSPLHF | TGTGCCAGAAGCGCTGGTGGGGGGTTGAATTCACCCCTCCACTTT
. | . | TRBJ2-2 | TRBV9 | CASSPLPPGNTGELFF | TGTGCCAGCAGCCCTCTGCCCCCAGGGAACACCGGGGAGCTGTTTTTT
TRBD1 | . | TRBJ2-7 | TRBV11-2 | CASSLDRGSEQYF | TGTGCCAGCAGCCTGGACAGGGGGTCCGAGCAGTACTTC
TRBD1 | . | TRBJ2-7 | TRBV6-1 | CASSGTGTGFRLYEQYF | TGTGCCAGCAGTGGTACCGGGACAGGGTTCCGTTTGTACGAGCAGTACTTC
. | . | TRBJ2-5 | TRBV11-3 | CASSRRYAGTQYF | TGTGCCAGCAGCCGTCGTTATGCGGGGACCCAGTACTTC
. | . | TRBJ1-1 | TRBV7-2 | CASSLGGSQNTEAFF | TGTGCCAGCAGCTTAGGAGGGAGTCAGAACACTGAAGCTTTCTTT
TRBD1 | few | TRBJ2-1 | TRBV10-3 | CAISTPGQGGNEQFF | TGTGCCATCAGTACCCCGGGACAGGGTGGCAATGAGCAGTTCTTC
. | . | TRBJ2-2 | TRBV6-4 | CASSKEEGTGELFF | TGTGCCAGCAGTAAGGAGGAGGGTACCGGGGAGCTGTTTTTT
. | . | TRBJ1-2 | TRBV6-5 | CASSRSKRSDGYTF | TGTGCCAGCAGTCGGAGCAAGCGGTCGGATGGCTACACCTTC
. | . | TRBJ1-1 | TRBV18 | CASSPNGEGKAAFF | TGTGCCAGCTCACCAAATGGGGAGGGGAAGGCAGCTTTCTTT
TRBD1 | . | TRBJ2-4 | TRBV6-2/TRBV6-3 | CASSFITDRGKNIQYF | TGTGCCAGCAGCTTTATCACGGACAGGGGAAAAAACATTCAGTACTTC
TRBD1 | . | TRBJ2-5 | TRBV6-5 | CASSSDRGLETQYF | TGTGCCAGCAGTTCAGACAGGGGGCTGGAGACCCAGTACTTC
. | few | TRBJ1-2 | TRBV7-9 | CASSLAQSYGYTF | TGTGCCAGCAGCTTAGCACAATCCTATGGCTACACCTTC
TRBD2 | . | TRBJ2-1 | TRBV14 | CASSQGSGGYYNEQFF | TGTGCCAGCAGCCAAGGGTCGGGAGGGTACTACAATGAGCAGTTCTTC
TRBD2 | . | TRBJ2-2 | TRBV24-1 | CATSDHLISGDTGELFF | TGTGCCACCAGTGATCATCTTATTAGCGGGGACACCGGGGAGCTGTTTTTT
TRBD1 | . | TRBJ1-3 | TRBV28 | CASSPPDRVAGNTIYF | TGTGCCAGCAGTCCTCCGGACAGGGTAGCTGGAAACACCATATATTTT
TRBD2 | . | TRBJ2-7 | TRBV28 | CASSWLAAEQYF | TGTGCCAGCAGTTGGCTAGCGGCCGAGCAGTACTTC
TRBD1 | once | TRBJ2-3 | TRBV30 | CAGGQGNTDTQYF | TGTGCCGGGGGACAGGGGAACACAGATACGCAGTATTTT
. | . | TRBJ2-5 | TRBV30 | CAWNPYRAGETQYF | TGTGCCTGGAATCCTTACAGGGCAGGAGAGACCCAGTACTTC
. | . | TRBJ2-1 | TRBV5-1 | CASSSSVNNEQFF | TGCGCCAGCAGCTCCTCAGTTAACAATGAGCAGTTCTTC
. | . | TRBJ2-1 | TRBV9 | CASSVGGASSYNEQFF | TGTGCCAGCAGCGTGGGGGGAGCGAGCTCCTACAATGAGCAGTTCTTC